This is a list of T cell receptor beta chains from one sample in a study of regulatory T cells in long-lasting Graves disease. MiXCR was run by TCRdb on the multiplex PCR reads, yielding one entry per CDR3 protein. The data contain around 400,000 distinct CDR3 sequences, around 23% of them seen just once; the ten biggest clones take up approximately 28%. Sequences were derived from peripheral blood mononuclear cells (PBMCs), sampled when the disease was refractory, from a patient treated with antithyroid drugs. These receptors were collected from a woman in her forties with Graves disease. CDR3s leave out the opening cysteine and the closing phenylalanine or tryptophan. The size field is filled for only some rows; it gives once, few, many or a size class.

CDR3 length | V gene | clone size | CDR3 protein
14 | TRBV10-2 | few | ASSEYTSTRQETQY
10 | TRBV25-1 | NA | ASRAGDQPQH
10 | TRBV5-1 | NA | ASSPEGEKLF
14 | TRBV12-3/TRBV12-4 | many | ASSLRLSGASHEQY
11 | TRBV11-2 | few | ASSLREGGELF
12 | TRBV13 | NA | ASSLEQGTTEAF
13 | TRBV28 | many | ASSFSVGVFYEQY
11 | TRBV5-1 | NA | ASSLGDNYGYT
10 | TRBV28 | many | ASSDTNYGYT
13 | TRBV28 | NA | ASSSGQGDYNEQF
14 | TRBV6-1 | few | ASSEPGQGGSQPQH
9 | TRBV18 | few | ASSERDEQY
12 | TRBV24-1 | NA | ATSDLESSDEQF
14 | TRBV15 | few | ATSRVRTKGDYEQY
15 | TRBV28 | few | ASSLKLGPYNPHGYT
12 | TRBV2 | many | ASSARYPNQPQH
11 | TRBV11-2 | many | ASSLVWVNEQF
11 | TRBV20-1 | many | SAPRTGTYEQY
11 | TRBV20-1 | NA | SAIARRTYEQY
14 | TRBV2 | NA | ASSERSGRNTGELF
13 | TRBV20-1 | NA | SAQRTSGRTDTQY
13 | TRBV6-2/TRBV6-3 | NA | ASSRTGATSYEQY
12 | TRBV11-2 | many | ASSLDLVQETQY
11 | TRBV3-1 | NA | ASSHGEGGELF
14 | TRBV5-1 | NA | ASSWYGTSGNYEQY
11 | TRBV6-1 | few | ASSAAAQETQY
10 | TRBV20-1 | once | SARGARYEQY
14 | TRBV5-6 | few | ASSLGAGLFSYEQY
14 | TRBV20-1 | many | SAPEIGGGDTGELF
13 | TRBV11-2 | many | ASSFDTIGMGTQY
11 | TRBV20-1 | NA | SARTGDASPLH
13 | TRBV29-1 | NA | SVCLAGGSSYEQY
13 | TRBV7-6 | NA | ASSQAAGETYEQY
13 | TRBV29-1 | NA | SVRDSTIAENIQY
10 | TRBV10-3 | NA | AISERAQEQY
12 | TRBV27 | many | ASSFGQSNYGYT
12 | TRBV2 | NA | ASKGGSGYNEQF
12 | TRBV2 | NA | ASSRTELSGELS
12 | TRBV11-1 | NA | ASGSLARYNEQF
13 | TRBV28 | many | ASRGQGALNTEAF
13 | TRBV2 | many | ASADIVDSNQPQH
11 | TRBV29-1 | once | SVPQGAPTEAF
9 | TRBV19 | NA | ASSTVNEQF
12 | TRBV7-6 | NA | ASSLSPGGRTQY
13 | TRBV6-5 | many | ASSYLAVNNYGYT
12 | TRBV19 | few | ASSIQGSTGELF
11 | TRBV4-1 | NA | ASSWAGGGELF
13 | TRBV7-7 | many | ASSLGRTGGDEQY
14 | TRBV11-2 | many | ASSSTTGLAGVKQY
13 | TRBV27 | many | ASSWRGTGSYGYT
16 | TRBV14 | NA | ASSQERGANRLNTEAF
14 | TRBV27 | many | ASSPPTGFRADTQY
12 | TRBV12-3/TRBV12-4 | many | ASRPGHGGSPLH